This TCR beta chain was obtained from a study of T cells in Graves' hyperthyroidism and ophthalmopathy. What was amplified from RNA transcripts were TCR beta CDR3 regions. HTBI primers were the set used in a first-round RT-PCR of the TCR CDR3. Each CDR3 protein is one row after TCRdb ran MiXCR on the multiplex PCR reads. The table shows roughly 720,000 distinct CDR3 sequences, with 17% occurring only once. Trimming took off 1 base at V and 6 bases at J, with 6 bases between the two ends. Germline V gene lookup returns CDR1 PRHDT and CDR2 FYEKMQ (reference sequence). The CDR3 is 12 amino acids. The table lists this clonotype with many counts.

The V gene is TRBV13, the J gene TRBJ1-1; D possibly corresponds to TRBD1 (5 bases). Sequencing was carried out using blood. The TCR comes from a man aged 50 to 60 with Graves' hyperthyroidism. CDR3 region: CASSLAGAEAFF. The CDR3 DNA follows: TGTGCCAGCAGCTTAGCGGGGGCTGAAGCTTTCTTT.